A selection of T cell receptor beta chains follows, all from one sample in a study of beta chain features in type 1 diabetes. Clones were read by immunoSEQ multiplex PCR, and TCRdb kept only the in-frame ones, dropping some. Here the sample spans 500,000 to 850,000 clones, more than 12% being singletons. Source material: naive CD4+ T cells from blood. The receptors were sampled from a man aged 18 to 29 with type 1 diabetes. Each CDR3 is given with its conserved first and last residue. Each record gives: CDR3 protein, clone size, V gene, J gene, CDR3 length. Only some rows state a clone size, as once, few, many or a class for expanded clones.

CDR3 protein: CSVEDQGHYGYTF
clone size: few
V gene: TRBV29-1
J gene: TRBJ1-2
CDR3 length: 13

CDR3 protein: CASSYRDGNTEAFF
clone size: few
V gene: TRBV6-5
J gene: TRBJ1-1
CDR3 length: 14

CDR3 protein: CASSLDRRGGYTF
clone size: NA
V gene: TRBV14
J gene: TRBJ1-2
CDR3 length: 13

CDR3 protein: CASSTSALAGRTDTQYF
clone size: few
V gene: TRBV18
J gene: TRBJ2-3
CDR3 length: 17

CDR3 protein: CASSQAFSGNTIYF
clone size: few
V gene: TRBV14
J gene: TRBJ1-3
CDR3 length: 14

CDR3 protein: CAWSVGNNQPQHF
clone size: NA
V gene: TRBV30
J gene: TRBJ1-5
CDR3 length: 13

CDR3 protein: CASSLEVPGDGYTF
clone size: few
V gene: TRBV7-2
J gene: TRBJ1-2
CDR3 length: 14

CDR3 protein: CASSSLAGGPHEQFF
clone size: NA
V gene: TRBV6-1
J gene: TRBJ2-1
CDR3 length: 15

CDR3 protein: CASGRRGADTGELFF
clone size: NA
V gene: TRBV5-4
J gene: TRBJ2-2
CDR3 length: 15

CDR3 protein: CASTQPGSPVDEQFF
clone size: few
V gene: TRBV25-1
J gene: TRBJ2-1
CDR3 length: 15

CDR3 protein: CASRDRGGTNEKLFF
clone size: NA
V gene: TRBV7-2
J gene: TRBJ1-4
CDR3 length: 15

CDR3 protein: CASSYSGLATYEQYF
clone size: NA
V gene: TRBV6-5
J gene: TRBJ2-7
CDR3 length: 15